This T cell receptor (beta chain) emerged from a study of T cell changes during pregnancy in multiple sclerosis. This clone was seen a few times. The length of the CDR3 is 15 residues. V was trimmed by 4 bases and J by 3 bases, leaving 15 bases between them. Germline CDR1 reads MNHNS; CDR2 reads SASEGT. Data came from immunoSEQ multiplex PCR; TCRdb stores just in-frame clones and leaves some out. Of under 110,000 clones in the sample, about 91% were seen once. The sequence was obtained from a female donor with multiple sclerosis, enrolled in a pregnancy study. This chain joins TRBV6-1 and TRBJ1-1; D gene unclear. The sample in question was peripheral blood, obtained in the second trimester of pregnancy. In DNA form, the CDR3 reads TGTGCCAGCAGTGTCCAGGCAGTCCTGGACACTGAAGCTTTCTTT. Its protein is CASSVQAVLDTEAFF.